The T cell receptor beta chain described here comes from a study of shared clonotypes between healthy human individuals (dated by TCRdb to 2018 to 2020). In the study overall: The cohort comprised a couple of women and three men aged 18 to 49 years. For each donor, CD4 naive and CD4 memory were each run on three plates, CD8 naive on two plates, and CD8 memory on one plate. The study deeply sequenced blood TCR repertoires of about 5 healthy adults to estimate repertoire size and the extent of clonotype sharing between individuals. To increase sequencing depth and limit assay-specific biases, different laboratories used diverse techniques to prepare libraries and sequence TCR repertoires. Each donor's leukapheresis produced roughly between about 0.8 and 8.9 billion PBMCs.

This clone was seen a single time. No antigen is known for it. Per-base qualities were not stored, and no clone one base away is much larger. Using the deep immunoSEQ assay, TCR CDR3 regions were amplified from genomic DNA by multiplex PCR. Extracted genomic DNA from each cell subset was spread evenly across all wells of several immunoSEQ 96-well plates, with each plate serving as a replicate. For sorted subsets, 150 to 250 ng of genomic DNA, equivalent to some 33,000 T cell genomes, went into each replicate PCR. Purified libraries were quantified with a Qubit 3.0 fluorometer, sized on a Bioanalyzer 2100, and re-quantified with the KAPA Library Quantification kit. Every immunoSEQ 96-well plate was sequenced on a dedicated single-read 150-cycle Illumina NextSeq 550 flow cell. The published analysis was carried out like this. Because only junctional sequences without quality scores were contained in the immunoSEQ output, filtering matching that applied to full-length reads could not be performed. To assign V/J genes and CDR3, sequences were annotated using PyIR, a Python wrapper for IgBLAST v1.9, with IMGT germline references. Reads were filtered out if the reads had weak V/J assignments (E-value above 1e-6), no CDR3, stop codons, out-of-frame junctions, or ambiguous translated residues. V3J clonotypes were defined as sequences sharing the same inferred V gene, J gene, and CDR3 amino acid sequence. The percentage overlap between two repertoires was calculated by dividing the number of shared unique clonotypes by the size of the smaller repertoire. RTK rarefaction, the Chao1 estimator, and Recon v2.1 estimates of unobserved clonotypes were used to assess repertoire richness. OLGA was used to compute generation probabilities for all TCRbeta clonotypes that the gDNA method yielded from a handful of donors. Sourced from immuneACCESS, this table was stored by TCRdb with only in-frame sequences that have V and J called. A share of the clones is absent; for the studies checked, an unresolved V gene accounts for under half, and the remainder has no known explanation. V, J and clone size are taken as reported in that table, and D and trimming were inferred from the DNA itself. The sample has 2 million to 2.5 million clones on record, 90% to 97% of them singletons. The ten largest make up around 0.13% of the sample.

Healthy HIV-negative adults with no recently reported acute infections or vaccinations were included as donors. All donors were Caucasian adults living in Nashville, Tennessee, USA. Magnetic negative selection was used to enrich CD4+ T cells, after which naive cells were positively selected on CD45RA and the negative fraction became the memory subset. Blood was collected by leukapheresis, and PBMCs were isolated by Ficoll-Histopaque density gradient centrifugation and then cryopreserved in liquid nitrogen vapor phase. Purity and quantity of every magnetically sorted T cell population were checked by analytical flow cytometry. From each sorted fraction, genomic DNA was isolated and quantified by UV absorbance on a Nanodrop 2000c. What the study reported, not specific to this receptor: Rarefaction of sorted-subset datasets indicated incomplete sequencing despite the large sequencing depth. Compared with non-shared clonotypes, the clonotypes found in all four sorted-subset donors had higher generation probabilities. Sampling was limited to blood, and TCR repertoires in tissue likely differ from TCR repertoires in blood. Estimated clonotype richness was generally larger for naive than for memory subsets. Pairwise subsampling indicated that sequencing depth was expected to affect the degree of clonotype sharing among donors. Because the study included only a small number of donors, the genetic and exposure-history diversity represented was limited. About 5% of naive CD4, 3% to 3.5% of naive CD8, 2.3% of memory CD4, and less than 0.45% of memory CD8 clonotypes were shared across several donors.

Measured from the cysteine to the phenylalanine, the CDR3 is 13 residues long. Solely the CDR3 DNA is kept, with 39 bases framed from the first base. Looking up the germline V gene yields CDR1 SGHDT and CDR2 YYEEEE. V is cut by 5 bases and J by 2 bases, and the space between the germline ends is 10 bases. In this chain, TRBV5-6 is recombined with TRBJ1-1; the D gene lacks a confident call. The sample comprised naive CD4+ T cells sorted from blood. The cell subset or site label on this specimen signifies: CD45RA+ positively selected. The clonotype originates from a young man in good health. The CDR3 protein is CASRLSYNTEAFF. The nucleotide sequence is TGTGCCAGCAGGCTCTCGTACAACACTGAAGCTTTCTTT.